This T cell receptor (beta chain) stems from a study of cytomegalovirus exposure and HLA in healthy donors. Both 60 Vbeta primers and 13 Jbeta primers went into the PCR. Measured with immunoSEQ multiplex PCR; TCRdb has only the in-frame clones, and not every one. The sample lists almost 85,000 clones; more than 70% were seen once. The CDR3 runs to 16 residues. Trimming removed 1 base from V and 2 bases from J, with 14 bases in between. Germline V CDR1 and CDR2: SGHAT, FQNNGV. This chain connects TRBV11-2 to TRBJ2-5; maybe TRBD1 (6 bases). The sequencing input was PBMCs. This TCR came from a male donor in good health and CMV-seropositive. For the CDR3, the DNA is TGTGCCAGCAGCTTAGGACGAGCCGGACAGCAAGAGACCCAGTACTTC. This codes for CASSLGRAGQQETQYF. The entire variable domain, with the rest obtained from reference TRBV11-2 and TRBJ2-5, is as follows: EAGVAQSPRYKIIEKRQSVAFWCNPISGHATLYWYQQILGQGPKLLIQFQNNGVVDDSQLPKDRFSAERLKGVDSTLKIQPAKLEDSAVYLCASSLGRAGQQETQYFGPGTRLLVL.